One sample yielded the 14 T cell receptor beta chains listed below, sequenced in a study of T-cell reconstitution after alpha-beta-depleted transplantation in children. Unique molecular identifiers were incorporated when the TCRbeta library was constructed. TCRdb re-analysed the PCR reads in MiXCR, keeping a single row per CDR3 protein. The table lists around 580,000 distinct CDR3 sequences, roughly 27% of them singletons. Here the sequenced sample was PBMCs, taken before TCRalphabeta/CD19-depleted stem cell transplant. The source of these receptors is a boy in the first two years of life with Wiskott-Aldrich syndrome, due to receive a stem cell transplant.

This clonotype has more than one count but fewer than ten. The chain employs TRBV20-1 and TRBJ1-2; TRBD1 aligns across 9 bases. Germline CDR1 reads DFQATT; CDR2 reads SNEGSKA (reference sequence). V dropped 5 bases and J dropped 6; count of bases not matched to a gene: 25. This CDR3 spans 19 amino acids. This chain's CDR3 is CSAEIPSRDRDRSLDGYTF. As DNA, the CDR3 is TGCAGTGCTGAGATTCCGTCCCGGGACAGGGATCGAAGTCTGGATGGCTACACCTTC.

The chain couples TRBV30 to TRBJ1-1; D call uncertain. Germline CDR1 GTSNPN, CDR2 SVGIG (reference sequence). This CDR3 contains 13 residues. V was trimmed by 3 bases and J by 1 base, leaving 9 bases between them. This chain's CDR3 is CAWRFTRNTEAFF. CDR3 bases: TGTGCCTGGAGGTTTACGCGGAACACTGAAGCTTTCTTT. The complete variable domain, with remaining parts taken from reference TRBV30 and TRBJ1-1, reads SQTIHQWPATLVQPVGSPLSLECTVEGTSNPNLYWYRQAAGRGLQLLFYSVGIGQISSEVPQNLSASRPQDRQFILSSKKLLLSDSGFYLCAWRFTRNTEAFFGQGTRLTVV.

The chain links TRBV10-3 to TRBJ2-3, with TRBD2 identical over 13 bases. The germline gives CDR1 ENHRY, CDR2 SYGVKD. CDR3 length: 15 residues. With 6 bases clipped from V and 4 bases from J, the junction kept 4 bases outside the gene matches. The CDR3 DNA reads TGTGCCATCAGACTAGCGGGAGGGGGCCCAGATACGCAGTATTTT. The encoded protein is CAIRLAGGGPDTQYF.

The chain is built from TRBV5-1 and TRBJ1-2; no firm D call. This CDR3 is 14 amino acids long. V gave up 4 bases and J gave up 5 bases, with 15 bases separating them. Germline-derived CDR1 and CDR2 are SGHRS and YFSETQ. The CDR3 region is CASSTGIFLYGYTF. The CDR3 DNA sequence: TGCGCCAGCAGCACCGGGATATTCCTTTATGGCTACACCTTC.

This rearrangement joins TRBV5-1 to TRBJ2-3; D unresolved. V was shortened by 1 base and J by 2 bases, with 8 bases between the two germline ends. The CDR3 loop spans 14 amino acids. Germline assignment: CDR1 SGHRS and CDR2 YFSETQ. The CDR3 spells CASSLKEFTDTQYF. In DNA, the CDR3 is TGCGCCAGCAGCTTGAAGGAATTCACAGATACGCAGTATTTT.

This clonotype was counted between two and nine times. The V and J genes are TRBV20-1 and TRBJ2-3, with TRBD2 identical over 7 bases. CDR1 is DFQATT and CDR2 is SNEGSKA in the germline V gene (reference sequence). With V trimmed by 5 bases and J by 2 bases, 7 bases remained unmatched. This CDR3 is 14 amino acids long. In DNA form, the CDR3 reads TGCAGTGCTGCCGGACTAGGCGTCACAGATACGCAGTATTTT. This encodes CSAAGLGVTDTQYF.

The chain employs TRBV28 and TRBJ2-2, with D tentatively TRBD2 (6 bases). This CDR3 has 13 amino acids. Per germline, CDR1 MDHEN and CDR2 SYDVKM. The ends were cut back, 8 bases at V and 4 bases at J, with 11 bases in the middle. The CDR3 is CASGSGSTGELFF. CDR3 bases: TGTGCCAGCGGCTCCGGGAGCACCGGGGAGCTGTTTTTT.

The CDR3 protein is CASSLNPNSPLHF. CDR3 coding DNA: TGTGCCAGCAGTTTAAACCCAAATTCACCCCTCCACTTT. V and J are TRBV27 and TRBJ1-6; no firm D call. V lost 2 bases and J lost 7, with 6 bases in between. Germline V gene lookup returns CDR1 MNHEY and CDR2 SMNVEV (reference sequence). The CDR3 runs 13 residues.

This clonotype was found a few times. V is TRBV6-1 and J is TRBJ2-2, with TRBD2 identical over 14 bases. The CDR3 totals 17 residues. Germline loops: CDR1 MNHNS, CDR2 SASEGT. The V gene end was trimmed by 6 bases and the J gene end by 2 bases; junction bases not matched to a gene: 5. The CDR3 is CASRRLAGGPNTGELFF. The CDR3 bases are TGTGCCAGCAGGCGACTAGCGGGAGGGCCAAACACCGGGGAGCTGTTTTTT.

This chain connects TRBV6-1 to TRBJ2-1; the D is unclear. This CDR3 comprises 14 residues. Germline CDR1 MNHNS, CDR2 SASEGT. Trimming took 3 bases from V and 5 from J, leaving 11 bases between them. The CDR3: CASSDLRVDNEQFF. CDR3 DNA: TGTGCCAGCAGTGACCTTAGAGTAGACAATGAGCAGTTCTTC.

This clonotype has only a few counts. The chain recombines TRBV24-1 with TRBJ2-1; 13 bases line up with TRBD2. The CDR3 totals 17 residues. The germline V gene encodes CDR1 KGHDR and CDR2 SFDVKD. Germline trimming cut 5 bases from V and 3 bases from J; bases unmatched to any gene: 6. This chain's CDR3 is CATSGPGLAGHYNEQFF. The CDR3 coding sequence is TGTGCCACCAGTGGCCCGGGACTAGCGGGACACTACAATGAGCAGTTCTTC.

This clonotype has just a few counts. The V and J genes are TRBV6-1 and TRBJ2-7; 9 nucleotides agree with TRBD2. Germline V gene sequence: CDR1 MNHNS, CDR2 SASEGT. CDR3 size: 13 residues. V lost 6 bases to trimming and J lost 5 bases; unmatched junction nucleotides: 5. The CDR3 loop is CASSRSGSDEQYF. Written as DNA, the CDR3 is TGTGCCAGCAGCCGTAGCGGGAGTGACGAGCAGTACTTC.

V usage is TRBV7-2 and J usage is TRBJ2-7, with 9 positions matching TRBD2. The CDR3 runs to 13 residues. The trim removed 6 bases at V and 5 bases at J, leaving 5 bases unmatched. The germline gives CDR1 SGHTA, CDR2 FQGNSA. The CDR3 DNA reads TGTGCCAGCAGGATAGGGACTAGCCACGAGCAGTACTTC. Its translation: CASRIGTSHEQYF.

The chain combines TRBV20-1 with TRBJ2-7; D remains ambiguous. The V gene's germline CDR1 is DFQATT and CDR2 SNEGSKA (reference sequence). V was trimmed by 5 bases and J by 3 bases, leaving 5 bases between them. The CDR3 consists of 10 residues. The CDR3 DNA is TGCAGTGCTGTCCTCTACGAGCAGTACTTC. This sequence encodes CSAVLYEQYF.